The rows below give T cell receptor beta chains drawn from one sample of a study of lymphopenia after photon versus proton radiotherapy. TCRdb's copy holds only in-frame clones and misses some; the assay was immunoSEQ multiplex PCR. The profile covers about 22,000 clones, with 80% to 90% appearing a single time and 11% taken by the ten largest. Source: peripheral blood, taken from a patient treated with proton-based radiotherapy. The origin of the receptors is a man older than 75 with esophageal cancer. Each CDR3 is given with its conserved first and last residue. A D gene is named only where the DNA matches it firmly. Clone sizes are given selectively: once, few, many, or a class where the clone is expanded.

TRBJ1-5,.,TRBD1,TRBV6-7,CASSYGGTGTGNNQPQHF,TGTGCCAGCAGTTACGGCGGGACCGGGACAGGGAACAATCAGCCCCAGCATTTT
TRBJ1-3,.,.,TRBV7-2,CASTFAGGQGSGNTIYF,TGTGCCAGCACCTTCGCCGGGGGCCAAGGCTCTGGAAACACCATATATTTT
TRBJ1-1,.,.,TRBV7-9,CASSLTIEAFF,TGTGCCAGCAGCTTGACAATTGAAGCTTTCTTT
TRBJ2-1,.,.,TRBV5-4,CASSLAVYNEQFF,TGTGCCAGCAGCTTGGCAGTCTACAATGAGCAGTTCTTC
TRBJ2-7,.,.,TRBV11-2,CASSLAGREQYF,TGTGCCAGCAGCTTAGCCGGAAGAGAGCAGTACTTC
TRBJ2-1,.,TRBD2,TRBV27,CASSPLAGGPVSNEQFF,TGTGCCAGCAGTCCGCTAGCGGGAGGGCCAGTTAGTAATGAGCAGTTCTTC
TRBJ2-2,.,.,TRBV11-2,CASSLGRGGSSGELFF,TGTGCCAGCAGCTTAGGGCGGGGTGGGTCTTCCGGGGAGCTGTTTTTT
TRBJ2-7,.,.,TRBV19,CASSIMGDRSYEQYF,TGTGCCAGTAGTATTATGGGGGACCGCTCCTACGAGCAGTACTTC
TRBJ2-3,few,.,TRBV18,CASSPGQTDTQYF,TGTGCCAGCTCACCCGGACAGACAGATACGCAGTATTTT
TRBJ2-7,.,.,TRBV5-4,CASSSGGYSFEQYF,TGTGCCAGCAGCTCTGGGGGCTACTCTTTCGAGCAGTACTTC
TRBJ1-6,.,.,TRBV7-8,CASSLLGTDSPLHF,TGTGCCAGCAGCTTATTAGGCACAGATTCACCCCTCCACTTT
TRBJ1-4,few,TRBD1,TRBV6-5,CASRLGTGGNEKLFF,TGTGCCAGCAGACTCGGGACAGGGGGTAATGAAAAACTGTTTTTT
TRBJ2-7,.,TRBD2,TRBV12-5,CASGSRLAGGEQYF,TGTGCTAGTGGTTCCAGACTAGCGGGAGGCGAGCAGTACTTC
TRBJ2-7,few,.,TRBV7-9,CASSLDGGAYEQYF,TGTGCCAGCAGCTTAGATGGGGGCGCGTACGAGCAGTACTTC
TRBJ2-3,.,.,TRBV7-6,CASRPTQDTQYF,TGTGCCAGCAGACCTACCCAAGATACGCAGTATTTT
TRBJ1-6,.,.,TRBV30,CAWSASSSGHSPLHF,TGTGCCTGGAGTGCCTCAAGTTCGGGTCATTCACCCCTCCACTTT
TRBJ1-2,once,TRBD1,TRBV5-4,CASSFEPGQSYGYTF,TGTGCCAGCAGCTTTGAGCCGGGACAGAGTTATGGCTACACCTTC
TRBJ1-1,.,.,TRBV18,CASSPRSQTGNTEAFF,TGTGCCAGCTCACCGCGCTCCCAAACAGGGAACACTGAAGCTTTCTTT
TRBJ1-1,.,TRBD1,TRBV29-1,CSANDRDTEAFF,TGCAGCGCCAATGACAGGGATACTGAAGCTTTCTTT
TRBJ2-3,.,TRBD2,TRBV6-5,CASSLAGKTDTQYF,TGTGCCAGCAGCCTAGCGGGAAAGACAGATACGCAGTATTTT
TRBJ2-5,.,TRBD2,TRBV10-2,CASSVGLAGVGETQYF,TGCGCCAGCAGTGTTGGACTAGCGGGGGTGGGAGAGACCCAGTACTTC
TRBJ2-1,.,TRBD1,TRBV7-6,CASSMDRVGNEQFF,TGTGCCAGCAGTATGGACAGGGTAGGGAATGAGCAGTTCTTC
TRBJ2-3,.,TRBD2,TRBV7-8,CASSLKPSGGVGSTDTQYF,TGTGCCAGCAGCTTGAAACCTAGCGGGGGGGTTGGGAGCACAGATACGCAGTATTTT
TRBJ2-5,.,TRBD2,TRBV11-2,CASSLDSRGGRETQYF,TGTGCCAGCAGCTTAGATTCGCGGGGGGGCCGGGAGACCCAGTACTTC
TRBJ1-1,once,.,TRBV5-1,CASSGSSGNTEAFF,TGCGCCAGCAGTGGGTCGTCAGGGAACACTGAAGCTTTCTTT
TRBJ1-4,.,TRBD1,TRBV5-1,CASSADRVNEKLFF,TGCGCCAGCAGCGCAGACAGGGTGAATGAAAAACTGTTTTTT
TRBJ1-3,.,.,TRBV5-4,CASRNTGLGNTIYF,TGTGCCAGCAGGAATACAGGGTTAGGAAACACCATATATTTT
TRBJ2-2,.,TRBD1,TRBV5-5,CASSPGTGVSLAYTGELFF,TGTGCCAGCAGCCCCGGGACAGGGGTTTCTCTTGCGTACACCGGGGAGCTGTTTTTT
TRBJ1-5,few,.,TRBV4-1,CASSQVGQPQHF,TGCGCCAGCAGCCAAGTTGGTCAGCCCCAGCATTTT
TRBJ2-7,.,.,TRBV5-6,CASSFGIPLSYEQYF,TGTGCCAGCAGCTTCGGAATCCCCCTTTCCTACGAGCAGTACTTC
TRBJ2-3,once,.,TRBV18,CASSPIGSGNTQYF,TGTGCCAGCTCACCAATCGGGTCTGGAAATACGCAGTATTTT
TRBJ2-3,few,TRBD2,TRBV7-9,CASSLYGASGGRTDTQYF,TGTGCCAGCAGCTTATACGGGGCGAGCGGGGGACGCACAGATACGCAGTATTTT
TRBJ2-6,.,.,TRBV6-1,CASSADRFSGANVLTF,TGTGCCAGCAGTGCCGACAGGTTCTCTGGGGCCAACGTCCTGACTTTC
TRBJ2-5,.,TRBD1,TRBV28,CASSPNQGARETQYF,TGTGCCAGCAGTCCCAATCAGGGGGCTCGGGAGACCCAGTACTTC
TRBJ1-1,.,TRBD1,TRBV29-1,CSVEDGRGLAEAFF,TGCAGCGTTGAAGACGGGAGGGGGCTGGCTGAAGCTTTCTTT
TRBJ1-2,.,.,TRBV30,CAWSSIRVYGYTF,TGTGCCTGGAGTAGTATCAGGGTCTATGGCTACACCTTC
TRBJ2-3,once,.,TRBV7-2,CASSSRQGRGYTDTQYF,TGTGCCAGCAGCTCGCGACAGGGGCGGGGGTACACAGATACGCAGTATTTT
TRBJ2-7,.,.,TRBV9,CASSVAVGPFYEQYF,TGTGCCAGCAGCGTAGCCGTGGGGCCCTTCTACGAGCAGTACTTC
TRBJ2-7,once,.,TRBV2,CASSLYDYEQYF,TGTGCCAGCAGCTTATATGATTACGAGCAGTACTTC
TRBJ2-3,.,.,TRBV18,CASSSWGFDTQYF,TGTGCCAGCTCGTCTTGGGGATTCGATACGCAGTATTTT
TRBJ2-7,.,.,TRBV21-1,CASSRTAEQYF,TGTGCCAGCAGCAGGACAGCCGAGCAGTACTTC
TRBJ2-1,.,TRBD2,TRBV30,CAWTGTSDYNEQFF,TGTGCCTGGACTGGGACTAGCGACTACAATGAGCAGTTCTTC
TRBJ1-4,.,.,TRBV18,CASSPSEGGTEKLFF,TGTGCCAGCTCACCAAGCGAGGGGGGAACTGAAAAACTGTTTTTT
TRBJ2-5,.,.,TRBV11-2,CASSPVLSSETQYF,TGTGCCAGCAGCCCCGTTTTATCGTCGGAGACCCAGTACTTC
TRBJ1-6,.,TRBD1,TRBV4-1,CASSQDRGNSPLHF,TGCGCCAGCAGCCAGGACAGGGGCAATTCACCCCTCCACTTT
TRBJ2-1,.,TRBD2,TRBV13,CASSLSSGGAFFYNEQFF,TGTGCCAGCAGCTTGTCCAGCGGGGGGGCCTTTTTCTACAATGAGCAGTTCTTC
TRBJ2-6,.,TRBD1,TRBV11-2,CASSPRQGTYSGANVLTF,TGTGCCAGCAGCCCGAGACAGGGGACCTACTCTGGGGCCAACGTCCTGACTTTC
TRBJ2-6,.,.,TRBV4-3,CASSHLAPPTGANVLTF,TGCGCCAGCAGCCACTTGGCCCCCCCCACTGGGGCCAACGTCCTGACTTTC
TRBJ1-5,.,.,TRBV19,CASTHGGGYGNQPQHF,TGTGCCAGTACCCACGGGGGCGGGTACGGCAATCAGCCCCAGCATTTT
TRBJ2-7,.,TRBD1,TRBV7-2,CASSLNPGGYEQYF,TGTGCCAGCAGCTTAAACCCAGGGGGTTACGAGCAGTACTTC
TRBJ2-1,.,.,TRBV4-1,CASSQGRGPNEQFF,TGCGCCAGCAGCCAAGGAAGAGGGCCCAATGAGCAGTTCTTC
TRBJ2-3,.,.,TRBV7-9,CASSLWRRSTDTQYF,TGTGCCAGCAGCTTATGGCGGCGGAGCACAGATACGCAGTATTTT
TRBJ1-6,.,.,TRBV7-9,CASSLNGGLSSPLHF,TGTGCCAGCAGCTTAAATGGAGGTTTAAGTTCACCCCTCCACTTT
TRBJ2-7,.,.,TRBV5-6,CASSHGSPNYEQYF,TGTGCCAGCAGTCATGGATCCCCCAACTACGAGCAGTACTTC
TRBJ1-6,.,.,TRBV4-1,CASSQVLTRRTNSPLHF,TGCGCCAGCAGCCAAGTACTTACTCGACGGACTAATTCACCCCTCCACTTT